The 28 T cell receptor beta chains reported below all come from one sample, sequenced in a study of beta chain features in type 1 diabetes. As every portion of the isolated RNA was reverse transcribed, the sequencing read expressed TCRB transcripts. The assay was immunoSEQ multiplex PCR, and TCRdb's table has in-frame clones only and misses some. Here the sample spans 970,000 or so clones, roughly 17% being singletons. Sequences were obtained from naive CD4+ T cells from blood. The source of these receptors is a woman aged 18-29 years in good health.

The chain couples TRBV6-5 to TRBJ2-7, with unresolved D. V gave up 0 bases and J gave up 7 bases, with 10 bases separating them. The CDR3 loop spans 13 amino acids. Germline V gives CDR1 MNHEY, CDR2 SVGAGI. The CDR3 DNA reads as TGTGCCAGCAGTTACTCACGATACGAGGAGCAGTACTTC. Translation gives CASSYSRYEEQYF.

This clone has more than one count but fewer than ten. The genes are TRBV19 and TRBJ2-5, with TRBD2 matching over 7 bases. The trim removed 5 bases at V and 5 bases at J, leaving 11 bases unmatched. The CDR3 spans 15 residues. The germline V gene has CDR1 LNHDA and CDR2 SQIVND (reference sequence). The CDR3 region is CASSYGGRSYETQYF. CDR3 nucleotides: TGTGCCAGTAGTTATGGCGGGAGATCTTATGAGACCCAGTACTTC.

This clone was detected only a few times. The rearrangement joins TRBV2 to TRBJ1-1; D ambiguous. The V end was cut by 6 bases, the J end by 0 bases, with 14 bases between. Germline lookup yields CDR1 SNHLY and CDR2 FYNNEI. This CDR3 is built from 15 residues. CDR3 DNA: TGTGCCAGCAGAACAGACGGACGGATGAACACTGAAGCTTTCTTT. Protein sequence: CASRTDGRMNTEAFF.

Comment on this clone: The junction shows a germline mismatch at one end, possibly a read error. This chain links TRBV7-7 with TRBJ2-1, with a tentative D call TRBD2 (6 bases). The CDR3 spans 17 residues. Per germline, CDR1 SSHAT and CDR2 FNYEAQ (reference sequence). The CDR3 region is CASSSLPSGSGYNEQFF. CDR3 in DNA: TGTGCTAGCAGCTCCCTCCCTTCCGGGAGTGGTTACAATGAGCAGTTCTTC. The full variable domain, rest sourced from reference TRBV7-7 and TRBJ2-1, is GAGVSQSPRYKVTKRGQDVTLRCDPISSHATLYWYQQALGQGPEFLTYFNYEAQPDKSGLPSDRFSAERPEGSISTLTIQRTEQRDSAMYRCASSSLPSGSGYNEQFFGPGTRLTVL.

The chain couples TRBV4-2 to TRBJ1-1; no definite D call. Germline V lookup: CDR1 LGHNA, CDR2 YNFKEQ. Trimming pared 3 bases from V and 2 bases from J, leaving 16 bases between. This CDR3 comprises 16 residues. CDR3 residues: CASSHDQGRENTEAFF. The CDR3, as DNA: TGTGCCAGCAGCCACGACCAAGGACGGGAAAACACTGAAGCTTTCTTT.

The V and J genes are TRBV4-2 and TRBJ1-4; perhaps TRBD1 as D (6 bases). The ends were cut back, 1 base at V and 2 bases at J, with 20 bases in the middle. Germline V gene lookup returns CDR1 LGHNA and CDR2 YNFKEQ. The CDR3 runs 19 residues. CDR3 nucleotide sequence: TGTGCCAGCAGCCAAGGACCCAGGGGAGCAAGGGGTACTAATGAAAAACTGTTTTTT. Its protein product is CASSQGPRGARGTNEKLFF.

This clone has more than one count but fewer than ten. The chain links TRBV25-1 to TRBJ2-3; D is unresolved. V lost 7 bases to trimming and J lost 4 bases, with 12 bases between them. In germline, CDR1 is MGHDK, CDR2 SYGVNS. The CDR3 contains 13 residues. CDR3 in DNA: TGTGCCAGCACGACGTCTCCAGCAGATACGCAGTATTTT. Amino acids: CASTTSPADTQYF.

The chain is built from TRBV6-5 and TRBJ2-7; TRBD2 might be the D (5 bases). The germline V gene has CDR1 MNHEY and CDR2 SVGAGI. The CDR3 totals 12 residues. Deletions cut 7 bases from V and 6 bases from J, with 13 bases between. CDR3 in amino acids: CASKGLTSEQYF. DNA for the CDR3: TGTGCCAGCAAAGGCCTCACTAGCGAGCAGTACTTC.

This clone showed up just a few times. The chain recombines TRBV7-6 with TRBJ2-7, with a tentative D call TRBD2 (5 bases). The CDR3 is made up of 13 amino acids. CDR1 and CDR2 from the germline V gene are SGHVS and FNYEAQ. Trimming removed 5 bases from V and 4 bases from J, with 12 bases in between. The CDR3 nucleotides are TGTGCCAGCAGCCCTAGCCCGGGATACGAGCAGTACTTC. Translation: CASSPSPGYEQYF.

The chain joins TRBV6-4 to TRBJ2-3, with D tentatively TRBD1 (6 bases). Trimming removed 4 bases from V and 1 base from J, with 12 bases in between. Germline CDR1 is MRHNA and CDR2 is SNTAGT. This CDR3 is built from 15 residues. CDR3 sequence reads: CASSVEGHRTDTQYF. The CDR3 nucleotides are TGTGCCAGCAGTGTAGAGGGACATCGCACAGATACGCAGTATTTT.

Only a few counts were recorded for this clone. In nucleotides, the CDR3 is TGTGCCAGCAGTGAAGCTGGGGGGTGGGACATTCAGTACTTC. Residues: CASSEAGGWDIQYF. V usage is TRBV2 and J usage is TRBJ2-4; D might be TRBD2 (6 bases). The V end lost 0 bases, the J end lost 8 bases, and 11 bases lay between the germline ends. Per germline, CDR1 SNHLY and CDR2 FYNNEI. The CDR3 contains 14 residues.

The chain has TRBV6-6 and TRBJ2-7; 12 positions match TRBD2. V gave up 5 bases and J gave up 4 bases; unmatched junction bases: 3. The CDR3 is 14 residues long. Germline loops: CDR1 MNHNY, CDR2 SVGAGI (reference sequence). The CDR3 region has the DNA TGTGCCAGCAGTGTGACTAGCGGGAGTTACGAGCAGTACTTC. Encoded protein: CASSVTSGSYEQYF.

This clone was observed a few times. The chain combines TRBV25-1 with TRBJ1-6; D uncertain. The germline V gene has CDR1 MGHDK and CDR2 SYGVNS. The CDR3 sequence is 13 residues long. V gave up 4 bases and J gave up 6 bases, with 7 bases separating them. The CDR3 region is CASSVVINSPLHF. Here the CDR3 DNA reads TGTGCCAGCAGTGTGGTGATTAATTCACCCCTCCACTTT.

The genes are TRBV5-1 and TRBJ1-1; D perhaps matches TRBD1 (6 bases). The V end was cut by 3 bases, the J end by 1 base, with 10 bases between. CDR3 length equals 14 residues. Germline loops: CDR1 SGHRS, CDR2 YFSETQ. CDR3 DNA sequence: TGCGCCAGCAGCTGGGGGGCGGGGAACACTGAAGCTTTCTTT. It is translated as CASSWGAGNTEAFF.

The chain is built from TRBV6-1 and TRBJ1-4; D gene uncertain. The CDR3 contains 14 residues. V lost 5 bases, J lost 1 base, and 8 bases lay in between. The germline CDR1 and CDR2 sequences are MNHNS and SASEGT. The CDR3 sequence is CASSRIGTNEKLFF. CDR3 bases: TGTGCCAGCAGTCGCATCGGAACTAATGAAAAACTGTTTTTT.

This chain connects TRBV10-3 to TRBJ2-6; no clear D gene. CDR1 is ENHRY and CDR2 is SYGVKD in the germline V gene. This CDR3 spans 16 amino acids. The V end lost 6 bases, the J end lost 2 bases, and 14 bases lay between the germline ends. The CDR3 sequence is CAIRATTLPGANVLTF. CDR3 bases: TGTGCCATCAGGGCCACGACATTGCCTGGGGCCAACGTCCTGACTTTC.

The chain employs TRBV7-6 and TRBJ2-7; 7 bases line up with TRBD1. CDR3 length equals 14 residues. Germline assignment: CDR1 SGHVS and CDR2 FNYEAQ. V lost 5 bases and J lost 3; bases outside the gene matches: 7. The CDR3 DNA is TGTGCCAGCAGCGTGGGGGACAGATACTACGAGCAGTACTTC. This gives the protein CASSVGDRYYEQYF.

The table lists this clone with a few counts. The chain has TRBV5-5 and TRBJ2-3; D remains ambiguous. The V and J ends lost 3 bases and 8 bases respectively, with 13 bases between them. Germline loops: CDR1 SGHKS, CDR2 YYEKEE (reference sequence). This CDR3 spans 13 amino acids. The CDR3 bases are TGTGCCAGCAGCTACGCTGGGGTTGGTACGCAGTATTTT. Amino acids: CASSYAGVGTQYF.

This clone has a handful of counts. The chain has TRBV4-2 and TRBJ2-1; D remains ambiguous. CDR3 size: 15 residues. The V end lost 0 bases, the J end lost 8 bases, and 14 bases lay between the germline ends. Germline CDR1 reads LGHNA; CDR2 reads YNFKEQ. The CDR3, as DNA: TGTGCCAGCAGCCAAGAACCACTCTTAGGCGATGAGCAGTTCTTC. It translates to CASSQEPLLGDEQFF.

This clone turned up a few times. The chain couples TRBV4-3 to TRBJ2-2; a possible D gene is TRBD1 (6 bases). The ends were cut back, 0 bases at V and 7 bases at J, with 12 bases in the middle. Looked up from germline, CDR1 is LGHNA and CDR2 is YSLEER. The CDR3 has 15 residues. The chain's CDR3 is CASSQEFRGYGELFF. CDR3 bases: TGCGCCAGCAGCCAAGAATTCAGGGGCTACGGGGAGCTGTTTTTT.

The chain has TRBV7-3 and TRBJ2-1, with D perhaps matching TRBD1 (6 bases). Germline-derived CDR1 and CDR2 are SGHTA and FQGTGA. The CDR3 is 12 amino acids. Trimming left V 4 bases short and J 8 bases short, with 9 bases between. DNA for the CDR3: TGTGCCAGCAGCTCACAGGGCTATGAGCAGTTCTTC. It yields the protein CASSSQGYEQFF.

The rearrangement uses TRBV7-6 and TRBJ1-2; unclear D gene. The germline V and J ends were trimmed by 3 bases and 7 bases, with 12 bases remaining between them. The CDR3 runs to 13 residues. Germline loops: CDR1 SGHVS, CDR2 FNYEAQ. CDR3 region: CASSFTERGGYTF. The DNA for the CDR3 is TGTGCCAGCAGCTTTACGGAGCGGGGTGGCTACACCTTC.

The rearrangement links TRBV13 to TRBJ2-5, with 12 bases fitting TRBD2. The CDR3 has 14 residues. After removal of 5 bases from V and 11 bases from J, the junction contained 9 bases not matched to a gene. CDR1 is PRHDT and CDR2 is FYEKMQ in the germline V gene (reference sequence). CDR3 residues: CASSETSGSWEQYF. The DNA for the CDR3 is TGTGCCAGCAGCGAGACTAGCGGGAGTTGGGAGCAGTACTTC.

The chain recombines TRBV28 with TRBJ2-3; D remains ambiguous. The CDR3 has 11 residues. Trimming shortened V by 2 bases and J by 14 bases, and 11 bases separated the two germline ends. Germline lookup yields CDR1 MDHEN and CDR2 SYDVKM. CDR3 loop: CASSLTGVSYF. The CDR3 DNA reads TGTGCCAGCAGTTTAACGGGTGTTTCGTATTTT. The full variable domain, with the rest looked up from reference TRBV28 and TRBJ2-3, is DVKVTQSSRYLVKRTGEKVFLECVQDMDHENMFWYRQDPGLGLRLIYFSYDVKMKEKGDIPEGYSVSREKKERFSLILESASTNQTSMYLCASSLTGVSYFGPGTRLTVL.

Only a few counts were recorded for this clone. This sequence joins TRBV7-6 and TRBJ2-1; D gene uncertain. The V and J ends lost 4 bases and 8 bases respectively, with 9 bases between them. This CDR3 contains 12 residues. Per the germline V gene, CDR1 is SGHVS and CDR2 is FNYEAQ. For the CDR3, the DNA is TGTGCCAGCAGCTCCCGCCCCTATGAGCAGTTCTTC. This sequence encodes CASSSRPYEQFF.

This clone was counted between two and nine times. V is TRBV7-9 and J is TRBJ2-7; unclear D gene. CDR3 length: 12 amino acids. Trimming pared 2 bases from V and 2 bases from J, leaving 4 bases between. Germline-derived CDR1 and CDR2 are SEHNR and FQNEAQ (reference sequence). CDR3 sequence: CASSLWPYEQYF. The CDR3 coding sequence is TGTGCCAGCAGCTTATGGCCCTACGAGCAGTACTTC.

This clone was counted between two and nine times. V and J are TRBV6-1 and TRBJ2-1, with D maybe TRBD2 (6 bases). The CDR3 has 15 residues. V was pared by 6 bases and J by 2 bases, with 14 bases between. The germline V gene encodes CDR1 MNHNS and CDR2 SASEGT. The CDR3 DNA reads as TGTGCCAGCAGCCGAGGGCGGGATGCCTACAATGAGCAGTTCTTC. Translation: CASSRGRDAYNEQFF.

This chain connects TRBV28 to TRBJ1-2, with D possibly being TRBD1 (5 bases). The CDR3 runs 13 residues. The V gene lost 9 bases and the J gene lost 0 bases, with 11 bases spanning the gap. Germline V lookup: CDR1 MDHEN, CDR2 SYDVKM. The CDR3 is CASAGTANYGYTF. The CDR3 DNA reads TGTGCCAGTGCCGGGACCGCTAACTATGGCTACACCTTC.